This is a list of T cell receptor beta chains from one sample in a study of blood T cell repertoires in COVID-19. Sequenced by immunoSEQ multiplex PCR; TCRdb stores in-frame clones only, minus some. This table holds about 280,000 clones, approximately 86% found once. Material for sequencing was peripheral blood. The receptors come from a man aged 35 to 55 with active or convalescent COVID-19. Both conserved end residues are part of each CDR3. The D gene is left open where the match is weak. The listing skips clone size in some rows; elsewhere it reads once, few, many or a size class.

D,V,size,J,CDR3,DNA
TRBD1,TRBV7-9,few,TRBJ1-5,CAIAQGAEDQPQHF,TGTGCCATAGCGCAGGGGGCGGAAGATCAGCCCCAGCATTTT
.,TRBV6-4,.,TRBJ2-7,CASSDSRTASYEQYF,TGTGCCAGCAGTGACTCCAGGACAGCCTCCTACGAGCAGTACTTC
TRBD2,TRBV11-2,few,TRBJ2-1,CASSLGPGRGNEQFF,TGTGCCAGCAGCCTGGGGCCCGGGAGGGGCAATGAGCAGTTCTTC
.,TRBV11-2,.,TRBJ1-1,CASSSQGPDTEAFF,TGTGCCAGCAGCTCTCAGGGGCCCGACACTGAAGCTTTCTTT
.,TRBV19,.,TRBJ2-1,CATRGREKVSEQFF,TGTGCCACCAGGGGGCGGGAGAAGGTGAGTGAGCAGTTCTTC
.,TRBV27,.,TRBJ1-2,CASRGPGGFHGYTF,TGTGCCAGCAGGGGCCCCGGGGGGTTCCATGGCTACACCTTC
.,TRBV5-1,.,TRBJ1-1,CASSLSGGQTEAFF,TGCGCCAGCAGCTTGTCGGGGGGGCAGACTGAAGCTTTCTTT
TRBD1,TRBV7-6,once,TRBJ2-7,CASSLGGTGGYEQYF,TGTGCCAGCAGCCTAGGGGGGACAGGGGGCTACGAGCAGTACTTC
.,TRBV6-5,.,TRBJ2-3,CASREPYVNTQYF,TGTGCCAGCCGGGAACCCTATGTAAATACGCAGTATTTT
TRBD2,TRBV28,.,TRBJ2-3,CASGGSTDTQYF,TGTGCCTCGGGGGGGAGCACAGATACGCAGTATTTT
TRBD2,TRBV5-1,once,TRBJ2-5,CASSVQAGGQETQYF,TGCGCCAGCAGCGTCCAGGCGGGAGGGCAAGAGACCCAGTACTTC
.,TRBV7-9,.,TRBJ1-6,CASSLQGNSPLHF,TGTGCCAGCAGCCTCCAGGGGAATTCACCCCTCCACTTT
TRBD1,TRBV6-5,.,TRBJ2-1,CASIPGTGAHEQFF,TGTGCCAGCATTCCCGGGACAGGGGCACATGAGCAGTTCTTC
.,TRBV21-1,.,TRBJ1-4,CASSTGDRLLFF,TGTGCCAGCAGCACTGGGGACAGATTGCTGTTTTTT
.,TRBV29-1,.,TRBJ1-5,CSVRTPGQPQHF,TGCAGCGTGAGGACTCCAGGTCAGCCCCAGCATTTT
TRBD1,TRBV28,.,TRBJ2-7,CASRLGQGVNEQYF,TGTGCCAGCAGGTTAGGGCAGGGGGTAAACGAGCAGTACTTC
.,TRBV28,.,TRBJ1-3,CASRFDRTSGNTIYF,TGTGCCAGCAGATTCGACAGGACTTCTGGAAACACCATATATTTT
.,TRBV13,.,TRBJ2-7,CATSRRALLNEQYF,TGTGCCACTTCCCGGAGGGCCCTCTTAAACGAGCAGTACTTC
TRBD1,TRBV19,.,TRBJ2-1,CASSNVNRGWDEQFF,TGTGCCAGTAGTAACGTTAACAGGGGTTGGGATGAGCAGTTCTTC
.,TRBV9,once,TRBJ1-1,CASSGGRLNTEAFF,TGTGCCAGCAGCGGGGGCAGATTGAACACTGAAGCTTTCTTT